This T cell receptor beta chain was profiled in a study of blood T cell repertoires in COVID-19. Study summary: The United States, Italy and Spain were the sources of the acute and convalescent COVID-19 samples. Nucleic acid was either cDNA or gDNA, and it came from T cells, B-cell-depleted T cells, or PBMCs.

Patients in Seattle were enrolled during active infection, then followed longitudinally. Per the authors' pipeline: Estimates of nucleated cell counts were drawn from the amplification of reference gene primers. The assay was immunoSEQ multiplex PCR, and TCRdb's table has in-frame clones only and misses some. D and trimming come from the DNA, and the V and J calls and clone size come from that table. The sample carries about 170,000 clones, around four fifths recorded once. This clonotype originated in a woman of 80 years or more with COVID-19, enrolled during active disease. Sequencing was carried out using peripheral blood.

CDR3 DNA: TGTGCCAGCAGTTACTCGTTCCAACAGGGGGCCTACGAGCAGTACTTC. This encodes CASSYSFQQGAYEQYF. This chain connects TRBV6-6 to TRBJ2-7; TRBD1 agrees at 8 bases. The CDR3 consists of 16 residues. With V trimmed by 0 bases and J by 2 bases, 6 bases remained unmatched. Germline values: CDR1 MNHNY, CDR2 SVGAGI (reference sequence).